This record covers a single TCR beta chain. Its antigen is still unknown. Per-base qualities were not stored, and no clone one base away is much larger. This entry comes from a study of OX40 agonist ivuxolimab in advanced cancers. Some background on the complete study: Ivuxolimab, which targeted the costimulatory receptor OX40 (CD134), was an agonistic, fully human IgG2 monoclonal antibody. Intravenous ivuxolimab was administered to patients every 2 weeks at six dose levels: 0.01, 0.1, 0.3, 1.5, 3 and 10 mg/kg. Of the 50 to 55 dose-escalation patients, hepatocellular carcinoma was present in approximately 20, melanoma in approximately 15, renal cell carcinoma in 9 and head and neck cancer in 9. In the dose-escalation cohort, around four fifths of patients were male, and the mean age was roughly 60 years with a range of roughly 23 to 79. Patients were allowed to have had prior anti-PD-1, anti-PD-L1 or anti-CTLA-4 therapy, and around two fifths of the dose-escalation patients had been treated with checkpoint inhibitors. Three dose-escalation patients achieved partial responses, one with hepatocellular carcinoma and two with cutaneous melanoma. Peripheral TCRbeta sequencing was intended to test whether TCR sequence diversity was altered and clonal T-cell expansion was caused by ivuxolimab. The monotherapy dose-escalation portion (N of about 50 patients) of the phase I ivuxolimab trial is reported in the paper.

Patients with autoimmune disease history or receiving systemic immunosuppression were excluded from the trial. Peripheral blood for TCR sequencing was drawn from every dose cohort at baseline, at cycle 4 day 1 and at cycle 7 day 1. The samples were taken from a phase I, first-in-human, multicenter, open-label dose-escalation trial of ivuxolimab. Adults with locally advanced or metastatic head and neck squamous cell, hepatocellular, melanoma or renal cell carcinoma were enrolled in the trial. Before TCR sequencing, CD4+ T cells and CD8+ T cells were sorted from peripheral blood as separate populations. Summary of the overall study and its limitations: The antigen specificity of the clonally expanded peripheral T cells was not determined. In the 0.1-3.0 mg/kg groups, partial responders had among the lowest normalized peripheral clonal expansion, particularly in CD8+ T cells. Low levels of normalized T-cell clonal expansion were also shown by some nonresponding patients. After ivuxolimab, CD8+ T cells had more expanded clones than CD4+ T cells on average. At doses of 0.1 to 3.0 mg/kg, clonal expansion of both CD4+ and CD8+ T cells in blood was seen between baseline and week 6.

Genomic DNA was extracted from sorted cells for sequencing of the TCRbeta CDR3 region. The immunoSEQ Assay was used for sequencing of TCRbeta CDR3 regions. TCRdb re-hosts the immuneACCESS table, in-frame sequences only. Its copies lack some clones; in the studies checked, an unresolved V gene accounts for under half of them, and the cause for the rest is not known. The sample includes approximately 97,000 clones, with roughly 90% observed a single time. The top ten clones comprise 5.5% of the sample. V sheds 3 bases and J sheds 1 base, leaving 6 bases between their ends. The CDR3 goes from the cysteine to the phenylalanine over 13 residues. This entry keeps only the CDR3 DNA: 39 bases, framed from base 1. CDR1 and CDR2, looked up from the germline V gene, are KGHSH and LQKENI.

The starting material was CD4+ or CD8+ T cells sorted from blood, obtained in a trial of the OX40 agonist ivuxolimab. The receptor chain draws on TRBV18 and TRBJ2-5, with a tentative D gene TRBD1 over 6 matching bases. The receptor was isolated from an adult with an advanced solid tumor such as melanoma, head and neck, liver or kidney cancer. The DNA sequence is given as TGTGCCAGCTCACCGACAGGCCAAGAGACCCAGTACTTC. It encodes CASSPTGQETQYF.